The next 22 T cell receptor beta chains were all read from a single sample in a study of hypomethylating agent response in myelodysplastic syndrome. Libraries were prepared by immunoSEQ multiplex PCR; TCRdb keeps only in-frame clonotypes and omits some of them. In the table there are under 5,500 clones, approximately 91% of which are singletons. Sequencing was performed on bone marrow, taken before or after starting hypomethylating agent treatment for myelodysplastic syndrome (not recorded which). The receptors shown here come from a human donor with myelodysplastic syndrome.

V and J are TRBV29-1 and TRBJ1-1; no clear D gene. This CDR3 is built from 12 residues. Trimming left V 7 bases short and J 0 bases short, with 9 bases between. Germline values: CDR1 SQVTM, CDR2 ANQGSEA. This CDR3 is CSGTRMNTEAFF. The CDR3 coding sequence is TGCAGCGGCACACGGATGAACACTGAAGCTTTCTTT.

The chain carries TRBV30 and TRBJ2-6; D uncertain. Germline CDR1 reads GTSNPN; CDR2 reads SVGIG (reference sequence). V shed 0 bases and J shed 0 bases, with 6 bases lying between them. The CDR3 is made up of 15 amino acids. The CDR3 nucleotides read TGTGCCTGGAGTGTGTTAGGCTCTGGGGCCAACGTCCTGACTTTC. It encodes CAWSVLGSGANVLTF.

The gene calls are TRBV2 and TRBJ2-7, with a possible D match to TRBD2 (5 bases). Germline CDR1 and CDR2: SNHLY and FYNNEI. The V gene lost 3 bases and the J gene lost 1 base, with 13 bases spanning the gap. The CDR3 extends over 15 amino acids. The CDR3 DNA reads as TGTGCCAGCAGTGACGGACTGAGCTCTTCCTACGAGCAGTACGTC. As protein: CASSDGLSSSYEQYV.

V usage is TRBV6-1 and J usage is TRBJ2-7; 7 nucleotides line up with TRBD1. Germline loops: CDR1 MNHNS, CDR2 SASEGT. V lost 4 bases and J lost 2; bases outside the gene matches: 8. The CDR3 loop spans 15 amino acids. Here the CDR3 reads CASSAPGQRAYEQYV. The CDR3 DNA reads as TGTGCCAGCAGTGCACCGGGACAGAGAGCCTACGAGCAGTACGTC.

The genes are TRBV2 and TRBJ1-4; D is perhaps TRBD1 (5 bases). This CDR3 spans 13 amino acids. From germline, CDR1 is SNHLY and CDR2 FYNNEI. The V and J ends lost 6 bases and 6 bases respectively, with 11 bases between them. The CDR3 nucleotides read TGTGCCAGCAGCCCGGGACGGGATGAAAAACTGTTTTTT. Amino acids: CASSPGRDEKLFF.

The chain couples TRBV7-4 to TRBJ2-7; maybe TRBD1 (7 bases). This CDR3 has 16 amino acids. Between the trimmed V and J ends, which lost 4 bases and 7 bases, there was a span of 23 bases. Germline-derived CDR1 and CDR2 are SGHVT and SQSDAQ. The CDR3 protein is CASSSPLGQPAGEQYV. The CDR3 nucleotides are TGTGCCAGCAGCTCACCTCTGGGACAGCCGGCGGGGGAGCAGTACGTC.

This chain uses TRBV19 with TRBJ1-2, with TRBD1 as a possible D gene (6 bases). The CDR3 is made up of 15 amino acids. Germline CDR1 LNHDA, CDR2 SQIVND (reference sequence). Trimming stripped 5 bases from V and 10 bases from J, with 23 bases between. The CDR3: CASSSTSGTSNDYTF. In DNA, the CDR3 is TGTGCCAGTAGTTCCACCTCCGGGACAAGTAACGACTACACCTTC. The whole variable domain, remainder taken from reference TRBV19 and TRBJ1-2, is DGGITQSPKYLFRKEGQNVTLSCEQNLNHDAMYWYRQDPGQGLRLIYYSQIVNDFQKGDIAEGYSVSREKKESFPLTVTSAQKNPTAFYLCASSSTSGTSNDYTFGSGTRLTVV.

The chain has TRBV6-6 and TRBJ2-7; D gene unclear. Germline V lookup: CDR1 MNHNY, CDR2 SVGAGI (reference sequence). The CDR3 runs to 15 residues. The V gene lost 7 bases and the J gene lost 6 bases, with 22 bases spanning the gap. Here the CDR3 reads CASNSYSIVASEQYF. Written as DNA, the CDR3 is TGTGCCAGCAATTCATACTCTATAGTGGCCTCCGAGCAGTACTTC.

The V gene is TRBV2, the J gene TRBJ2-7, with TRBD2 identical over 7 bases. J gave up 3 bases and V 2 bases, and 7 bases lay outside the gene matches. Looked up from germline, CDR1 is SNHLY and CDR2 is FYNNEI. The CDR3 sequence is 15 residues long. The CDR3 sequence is CASSERRTSFYEQYF. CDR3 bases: TGTGCCAGCAGTGAACGCCGGACTAGTTTCTACGAGCAGTACTTC.

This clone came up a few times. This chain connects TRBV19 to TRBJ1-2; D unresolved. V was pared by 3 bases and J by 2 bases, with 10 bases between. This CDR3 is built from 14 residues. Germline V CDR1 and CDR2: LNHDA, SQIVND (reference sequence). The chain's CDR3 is CASSISLTNYGYTF. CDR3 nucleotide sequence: TGTGCCAGTAGTATTTCCCTCACAAACTATGGCTACACCTTC.

The CDR3 is CASSLGVLQPQHF. CDR3 sequence (DNA): TGTGCCAGCAGCCTAGGGGTTTTGCAGCCCCAGCATTTT. The chain joins TRBV7-2 to TRBJ1-5; weak D call: TRBD1 (5 bases). The CDR3 length is 13 residues. Germline lookup yields CDR1 SGHTA and CDR2 FQGNSA. Trimming stripped 5 bases from V and 7 bases from J, with 12 bases between.

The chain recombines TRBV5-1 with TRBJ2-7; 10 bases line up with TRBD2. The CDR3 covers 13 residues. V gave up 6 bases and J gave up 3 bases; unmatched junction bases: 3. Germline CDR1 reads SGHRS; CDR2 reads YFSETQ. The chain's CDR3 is CASTAGGNYEQYV. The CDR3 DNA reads TGCGCCAGCACAGCGGGGGGGAACTACGAGCAGTACGTC.

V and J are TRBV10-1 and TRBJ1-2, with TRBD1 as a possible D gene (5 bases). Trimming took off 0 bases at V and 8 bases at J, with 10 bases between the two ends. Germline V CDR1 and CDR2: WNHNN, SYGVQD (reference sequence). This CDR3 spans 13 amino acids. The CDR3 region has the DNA TGCGCCAGCAGTGAGTCAAGGGGAGCGGGCTACACCTTC. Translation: CASSESRGAGYTF.

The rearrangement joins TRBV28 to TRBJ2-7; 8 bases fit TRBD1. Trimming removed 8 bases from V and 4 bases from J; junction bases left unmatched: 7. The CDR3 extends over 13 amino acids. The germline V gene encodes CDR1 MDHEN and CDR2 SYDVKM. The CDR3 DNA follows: TGTGCCAGCGCCTGGACAGGGACATACGAGCAGTACTTC. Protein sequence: CASAWTGTYEQYF.

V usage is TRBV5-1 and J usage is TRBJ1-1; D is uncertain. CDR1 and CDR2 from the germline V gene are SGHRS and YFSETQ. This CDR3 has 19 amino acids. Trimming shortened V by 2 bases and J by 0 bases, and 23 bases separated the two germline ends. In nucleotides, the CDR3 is TGCGCCAGCAGCTTTGGTGAACGGGTCCCCTTTATCGTGAACACTGAAGCTTTCTTT. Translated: CASSFGERVPFIVNTEAFF. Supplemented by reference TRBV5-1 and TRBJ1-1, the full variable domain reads KAGVTQTPRYLIKTRGQQVTLSCSPISGHRSVSWYQQTPGQGLQFLFEYFSETQRNKGNFPGRFSGRQFSNSRSEMNVSTLELGDSALYLCASSFGERVPFIVNTEAFFGQGTRLTVV.

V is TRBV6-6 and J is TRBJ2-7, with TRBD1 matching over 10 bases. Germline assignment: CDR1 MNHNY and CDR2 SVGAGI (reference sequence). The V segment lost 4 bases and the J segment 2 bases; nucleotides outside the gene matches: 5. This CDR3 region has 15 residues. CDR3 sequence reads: CASSWTGGEPYEQYF. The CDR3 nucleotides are TGTGCCAGCAGTTGGACAGGGGGGGAACCCTACGAGCAGTACTTC.

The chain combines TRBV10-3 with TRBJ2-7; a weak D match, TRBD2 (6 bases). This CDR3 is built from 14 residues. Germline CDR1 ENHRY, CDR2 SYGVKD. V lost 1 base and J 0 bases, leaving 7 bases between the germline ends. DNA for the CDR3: TGTGCCATCAGTGAGTTAGCGGCCTCCTACGAGCAGTACTTC. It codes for CAISELAASYEQYF.

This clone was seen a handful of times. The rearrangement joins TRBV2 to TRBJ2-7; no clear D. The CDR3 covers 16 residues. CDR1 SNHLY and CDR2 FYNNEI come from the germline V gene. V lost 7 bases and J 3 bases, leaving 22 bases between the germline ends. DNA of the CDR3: TGTGCCAGCAAGTACGGGCCGTTGGCCTGGGACTACGAGCAGTACGTC. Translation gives CASKYGPLAWDYEQYV.

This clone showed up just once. The CDR3 here is CAWSRQGRESPLHF. The DNA of the CDR3 is TGTGCCTGGAGTCGACAGGGACGAGAGTCACCCCTCCACTTT. V gene TRBV30 combines with J gene TRBJ1-6, with 7 bases that match TRBD1. Losses at the gene ends were 2 bases for V and 10 bases for J; bases not matched to a gene: 8. CDR1 is GTSNPN, CDR2 SVGIG, per germline (reference sequence). The CDR3 has 14 amino acids.

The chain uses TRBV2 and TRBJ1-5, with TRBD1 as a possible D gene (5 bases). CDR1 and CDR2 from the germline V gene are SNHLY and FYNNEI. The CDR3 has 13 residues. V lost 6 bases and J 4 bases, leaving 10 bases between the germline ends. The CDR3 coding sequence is TGTGCCAGCAGCCTAGGGGTGAATCAGCCCCAGCATTTT. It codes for CASSLGVNQPQHF.

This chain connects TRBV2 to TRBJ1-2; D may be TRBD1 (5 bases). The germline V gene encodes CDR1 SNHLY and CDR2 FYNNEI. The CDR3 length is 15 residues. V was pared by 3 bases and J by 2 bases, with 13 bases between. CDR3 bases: TGTGCCAGCAGTGAGATTCGGCAGGGAAACTATGGCTACACCTTC. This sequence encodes CASSEIRQGNYGYTF. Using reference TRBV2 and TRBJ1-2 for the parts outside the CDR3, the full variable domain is EPEVTQTPSHQVTQMGQEVILRCVPISNHLYFYWYRQILGQKVEFLVSFYNNEISEKSEIFDDQFSVERPDGSNFTLKIRSTKLEDSAMYFCASSEIRQGNYGYTFGSGTRLTVV.

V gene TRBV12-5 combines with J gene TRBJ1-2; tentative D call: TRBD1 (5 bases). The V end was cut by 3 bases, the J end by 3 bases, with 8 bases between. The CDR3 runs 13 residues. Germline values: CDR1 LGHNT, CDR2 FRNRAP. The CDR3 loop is CASGFGADYGYTF. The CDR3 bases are TGTGCTAGTGGTTTTGGGGCAGACTATGGCTACACCTTC.